These 6 T cell receptor beta chains were sequenced from one sample in a study of regulatory T cells in long-lasting Graves disease. Time point denoted: newly diagnosed GD, antithyroid drugs for less than 3 months. There was RNA extracted from PBMCs, and the TCR library was made from it. For TCR beta, libraries came from iRepertoire HTBI primers and Arm-PCR of CDR3 regions. TCRdb re-called the multiplex PCR reads through MiXCR, storing one row per CDR3 protein. The sample includes about 540,000 distinct CDR3 sequences, approximately 13% seen only once; the top ten take under 10%. A further study also used this sample, focusing on T cells in Graves' hyperthyroidism and ophthalmopathy.

The sample in question was peripheral blood mononuclear cells (PBMCs), obtained at new diagnosis, from a patient treated with antithyroid drugs. These receptors all stem from a man between 25 and 39 years old with Graves disease.

A word on this clonotype: A read error may be the cause here, since a much bigger clone is one base away. The V call is TRBV12-3 or TRBV12-4, the J call TRBJ1-2, with D maybe TRBD1 (5 bases). V lost 5 bases and J 4 bases, leaving 11 bases between the germline ends. The length of the CDR3 is 13 residues. CDR3 amino acids: CASSPRGTYGYTF. For the CDR3, the DNA is TGTGCCAGCAGTCCGAGGGGAACCTATGGCTACACCTTC.

This clonotype was picked up a small number of times. The V call is TRBV7-3, the J call TRBJ2-1; TRBD2 agrees at 8 bases. From germline, CDR1 is SGHTA and CDR2 FQGTGA. V lost 3 bases to trimming and J lost 3 bases; unmatched junction nucleotides: 4. The CDR3 sequence is 15 residues long. CDR3 sequence (DNA): TGTGCCAGCAGCTTCGTCGGGAGGGGCTACAATGAGCAGTTCTTC. This encodes CASSFVGRGYNEQFF.

This chain joins TRBV11-3 and TRBJ2-1, with 7 bases identical to TRBD2. The length of the CDR3 is 14 residues. V lost 6 bases to trimming and J lost 6 bases; unmatched junction nucleotides: 8. Germline CDR1 reads SGHNT; CDR2 reads YENEEA. CDR3 region: CASSSDRGVNEQFF. The DNA of the CDR3 is TGTGCCAGCAGTAGCGACCGGGGGGTCAATGAGCAGTTCTTC.

This clonotype was found many times. This rearrangement joins TRBV2 to TRBJ1-2; D might be TRBD1 (5 bases). V lost 4 bases and J lost 1, with 10 bases in between. Germline CDR1 SNHLY, CDR2 FYNNEI. The CDR3 totals 14 residues. The CDR3 is CASSGQGLNYGYTF. CDR3 DNA: TGTGCCAGCAGTGGTCAGGGCCTTAACTATGGCTACACCTTC.

Details on this clonotype: A much larger clonotype is one base distant, so this may be a read error. The chain carries TRBV11-2 and TRBJ2-7, with 7 positions matching TRBD2. The germline gives CDR1 SGHAT, CDR2 FQNNGV. The CDR3 covers 14 residues. Trimming at V came to 3 bases and at J to 9 bases, leaving 11 bases not matched to a gene. The CDR3 spells CASSLGLAAGGQYF. DNA of the CDR3: TGTGCCAGCAGCTTGGGTCTAGCGGCCGGGGGGCAGTACTTC.

This clonotype appeared many times. The CDR3 DNA follows: TGTGCCAGCAGTTTTTGGCCTAGCGGTCTCACAGATACGCAGTATTTT. It specifies CASSFWPSGLTDTQYF. The rearrangement uses TRBV6-2 or TRBV6-3 and TRBJ2-3; 7 nucleotides agree with TRBD2. The CDR3 runs 16 residues. The junction had 9 bases not matched to a gene; V was cut back by 4 bases and J by 2 bases. Germline V lookup: CDR1 MNHEY, CDR2 SVGEGT.